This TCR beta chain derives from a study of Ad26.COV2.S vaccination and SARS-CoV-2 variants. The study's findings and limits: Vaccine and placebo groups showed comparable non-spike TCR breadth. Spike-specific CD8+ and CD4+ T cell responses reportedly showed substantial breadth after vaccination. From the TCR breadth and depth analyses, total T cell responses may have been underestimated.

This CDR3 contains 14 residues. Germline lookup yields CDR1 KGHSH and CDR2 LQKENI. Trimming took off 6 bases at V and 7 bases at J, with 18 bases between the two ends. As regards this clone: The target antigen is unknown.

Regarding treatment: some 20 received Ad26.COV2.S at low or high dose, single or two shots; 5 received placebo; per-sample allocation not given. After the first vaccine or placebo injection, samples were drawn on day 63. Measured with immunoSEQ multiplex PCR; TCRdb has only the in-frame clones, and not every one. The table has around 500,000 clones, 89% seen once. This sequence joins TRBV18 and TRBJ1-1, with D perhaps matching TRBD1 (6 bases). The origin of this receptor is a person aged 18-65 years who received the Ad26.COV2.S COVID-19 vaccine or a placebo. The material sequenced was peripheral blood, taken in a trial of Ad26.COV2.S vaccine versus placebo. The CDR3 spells CASSQQGQGIEAFF. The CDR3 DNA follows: TGTGCCAGCTCTCAACAGGGTCAGGGAATTGAAGCTTTCTTT.